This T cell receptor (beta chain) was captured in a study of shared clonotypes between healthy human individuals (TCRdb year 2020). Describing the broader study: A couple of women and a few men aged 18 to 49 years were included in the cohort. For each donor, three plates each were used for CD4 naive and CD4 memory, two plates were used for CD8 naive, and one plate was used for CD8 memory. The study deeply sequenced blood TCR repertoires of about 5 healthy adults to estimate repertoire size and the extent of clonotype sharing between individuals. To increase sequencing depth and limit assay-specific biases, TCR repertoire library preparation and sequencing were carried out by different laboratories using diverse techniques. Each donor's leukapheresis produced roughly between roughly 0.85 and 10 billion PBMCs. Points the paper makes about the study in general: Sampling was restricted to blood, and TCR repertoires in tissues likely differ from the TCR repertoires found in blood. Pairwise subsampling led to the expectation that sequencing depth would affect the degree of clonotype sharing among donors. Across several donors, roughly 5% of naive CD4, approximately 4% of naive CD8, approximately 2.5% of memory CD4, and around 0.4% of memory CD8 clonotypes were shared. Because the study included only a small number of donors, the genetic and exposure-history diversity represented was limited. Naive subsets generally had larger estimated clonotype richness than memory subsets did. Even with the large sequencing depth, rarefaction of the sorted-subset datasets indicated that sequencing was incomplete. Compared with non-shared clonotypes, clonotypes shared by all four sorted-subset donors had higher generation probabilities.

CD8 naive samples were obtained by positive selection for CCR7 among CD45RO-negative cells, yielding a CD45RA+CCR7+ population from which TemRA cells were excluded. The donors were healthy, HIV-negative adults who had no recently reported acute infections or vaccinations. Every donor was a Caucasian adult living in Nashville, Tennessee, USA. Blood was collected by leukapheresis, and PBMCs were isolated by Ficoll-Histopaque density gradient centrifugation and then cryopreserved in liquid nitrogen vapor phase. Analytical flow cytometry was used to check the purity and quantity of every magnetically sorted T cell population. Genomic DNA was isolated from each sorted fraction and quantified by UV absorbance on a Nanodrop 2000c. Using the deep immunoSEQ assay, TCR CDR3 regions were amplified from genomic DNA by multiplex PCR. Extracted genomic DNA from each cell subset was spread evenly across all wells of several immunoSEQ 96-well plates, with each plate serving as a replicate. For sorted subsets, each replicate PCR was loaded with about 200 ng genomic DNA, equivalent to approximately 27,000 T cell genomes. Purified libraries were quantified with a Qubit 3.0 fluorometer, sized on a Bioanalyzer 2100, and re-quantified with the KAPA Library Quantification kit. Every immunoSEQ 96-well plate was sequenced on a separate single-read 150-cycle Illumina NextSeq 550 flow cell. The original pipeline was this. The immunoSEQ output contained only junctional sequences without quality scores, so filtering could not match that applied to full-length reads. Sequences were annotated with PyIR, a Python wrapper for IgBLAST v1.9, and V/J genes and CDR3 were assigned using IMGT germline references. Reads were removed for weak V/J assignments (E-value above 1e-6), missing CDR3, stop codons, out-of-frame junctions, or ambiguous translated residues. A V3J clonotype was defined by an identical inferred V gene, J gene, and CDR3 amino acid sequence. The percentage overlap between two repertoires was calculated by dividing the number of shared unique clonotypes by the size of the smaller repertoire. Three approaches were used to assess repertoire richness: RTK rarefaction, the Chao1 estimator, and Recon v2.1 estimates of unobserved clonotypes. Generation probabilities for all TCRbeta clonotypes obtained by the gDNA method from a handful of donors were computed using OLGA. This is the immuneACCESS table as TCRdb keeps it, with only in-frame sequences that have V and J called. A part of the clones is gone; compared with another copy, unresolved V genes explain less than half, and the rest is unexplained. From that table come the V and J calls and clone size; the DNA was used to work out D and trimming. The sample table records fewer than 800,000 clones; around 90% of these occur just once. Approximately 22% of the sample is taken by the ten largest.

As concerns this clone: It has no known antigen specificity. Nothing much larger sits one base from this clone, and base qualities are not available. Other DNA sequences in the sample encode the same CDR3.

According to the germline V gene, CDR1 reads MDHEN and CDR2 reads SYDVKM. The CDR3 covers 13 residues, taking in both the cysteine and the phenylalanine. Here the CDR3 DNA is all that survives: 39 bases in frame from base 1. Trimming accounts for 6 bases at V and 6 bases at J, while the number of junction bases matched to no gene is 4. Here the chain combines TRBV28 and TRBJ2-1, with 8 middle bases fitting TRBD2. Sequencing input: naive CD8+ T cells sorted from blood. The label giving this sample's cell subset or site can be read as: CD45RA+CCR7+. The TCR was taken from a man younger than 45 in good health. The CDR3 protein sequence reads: CASSPGLVNEQFF. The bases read TGTGCCAGCAGCCCGGGACTAGTCAATGAGCAGTTCTTC. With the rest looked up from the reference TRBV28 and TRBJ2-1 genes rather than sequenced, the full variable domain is DVKVTQSSRYLVKRTGEKVFLECVQDMDHENMFWYRQDPGLGLRLIYFSYDVKMKEKGDIPEGYSVSREKKERFSLILESASTNQTSMYLCASSPGLVNEQFFGPGTRLTVL.